The 11 T cell receptor beta chains below come from one sample, sequenced in a study of cytomegalovirus exposure and HLA in healthy donors. Amplification used 60 Vbeta primers and 13 Jbeta primers. TCRdb's table, derived via immunoSEQ multiplex PCR, lists solely in-frame clones and lacks some. The table lists under 200,000 clones, under 90% of them singletons, with under 6% in the top ten. The sequencing input was PBMCs. The receptors stem from a man in his thirties or forties in good health and CMV-seronegative.

The V and J genes are TRBV13 and TRBJ1-3; unclear D gene. CDR1 PRHDT and CDR2 FYEKMQ come from the germline V gene (reference sequence). The V end was cut by 5 bases, the J end by 8 bases, with 10 bases between. The CDR3 contains 12 residues. The CDR3, as DNA: TGTGCCAGCAGCCTTCTCTCGGACACCATATATTTT. This codes for CASSLLSDTIYF.

The V and J genes are TRBV18 and TRBJ1-5; TRBD1 is a possible D gene (5 bases). Trimming took 6 bases from V and 7 from J, leaving 13 bases between them. CDR1 KGHSH and CDR2 LQKENI come from the germline V gene. CDR3 size: 13 residues. In nucleotides, the CDR3 is TGTGCCAGCTCCCAGACAGTTGAGCAGCCCCAGCATTTT. This encodes CASSQTVEQPQHF.

The J gene is TRBJ2-5, the V gene TRBV6-1, with 7 positions matching TRBD2. The DNA end is a closer match to TRBJ2-7, so the J assignment may be wrong. The CDR3 extends over 15 amino acids. Germline CDR1 is MNHNS and CDR2 is SASEGT. The CDR3 spells CASSERAGVTYEQYF. CDR3 in DNA: TGTGCCAGCAGTGAGAGGGCGGGGGTTACCTACGAGCAGTACTTC.

This sequence joins TRBV11-2 and TRBJ2-5; 9 bases map to TRBD1. CDR3 length equals 13 residues. Trimming cost V 4 bases and J 5 bases; bases outside gene matches: 2. Germline CDR1 SGHAT, CDR2 FQNNGV. The CDR3 loop is CASSSQGAETQYF. CDR3 coding DNA: TGTGCCAGCAGCTCACAGGGGGCTGAGACCCAGTACTTC.

There are a few counts of this clone. The genes are TRBV5-1 and TRBJ2-1; 13 nucleotides line up with TRBD2. V shed 3 bases and J 7 bases; nucleotides not matched to a gene: 13. The CDR3 loop spans 18 amino acids. CDR1 is SGHRS, CDR2 YFSETQ, per germline. CDR3: CASSSKGGLAGVGNEQFF. CDR3 sequence (DNA): TGCGCCAGCAGCTCAAAGGGAGGACTAGCGGGAGTAGGGAATGAGCAGTTCTTC.

The V and J genes are TRBV9 and TRBJ2-5, with D possibly being TRBD1 (7 bases). Trimming took off 4 bases at V and 4 bases at J, with 26 bases between the two ends. Germline V CDR1 and CDR2: SGDLS, YYNGEE. The CDR3 loop spans 18 amino acids. CDR3 in DNA: TGTGCCAGCAGCCCAGGGGGGATCACAGACGGGACGGTAGAGACCCAGTACTTC. It translates to CASSPGGITDGTVETQYF. Based on the CDR3 plus reference TRBV9 and TRBJ2-5, the full variable domain is DSGVTQTPKHLITATGQRVTLRCSPRSGDLSVYWYQQSLDQGLQFLIQYYNGEERAKGNILERFSAQQFPDLHSELNLSSLELGDSALYFCASSPGGITDGTVETQYFGPGTRLLVL.

The V gene is TRBV7-2, the J gene TRBJ1-5; D is possibly TRBD1 (5 bases). Looked up from germline, CDR1 is SGHTA and CDR2 is FQGNSA. V lost 0 bases to trimming and J lost 6 bases, with 12 bases between them. This CDR3 spans 15 amino acids. The chain's CDR3 is CASSLAGGSAQPQHF. For the CDR3, the DNA is TGTGCCAGCAGCTTAGCCGGGGGGTCGGCTCAGCCCCAGCATTTT.

This clone was seen only once. This chain connects TRBV19 to TRBJ2-7; TRBD1 agrees at 7 bases. This CDR3 region has 13 residues. The V segment lost 5 bases and the J segment 4 bases; nucleotides outside the gene matches: 5. Germline V lookup: CDR1 LNHDA, CDR2 SQIVND (reference sequence). The CDR3 DNA reads as TGTGCCAGTAGTCAGGGGGAACATTACGAGCAGTACTTC. Its protein product is CASSQGEHYEQYF.

CDR3 in DNA: TGTGCCAGCAGCTTAGAGGGACAGGCTTTTAATGAAAAACTGTTTTTT. Translated: CASSLEGQAFNEKLFF. The rearrangement links TRBV11-2 to TRBJ1-4, with 8 positions matching TRBD1. CDR1 is SGHAT and CDR2 is FQNNGV in the germline V gene. V lost 0 bases, J lost 4 bases, and 4 bases stayed unmatched. CDR3 length: 16 amino acids.

This rearrangement joins TRBV11-2 to TRBJ1-1; D might be TRBD1 (5 bases). This CDR3 is built from 14 residues. The V gene's germline CDR1 is SGHAT and CDR2 FQNNGV. Trimming pared 5 bases from V and 2 bases from J, leaving 12 bases between. The DNA of the CDR3 is TGTGCCAGCAGCCCTGGGACTTCCAACACTGAAGCTTTCTTT. Its protein product is CASSPGTSNTEAFF.

The chain couples TRBV7-9 to TRBJ1-1; D not certain. Trimming cost V 4 bases and J 1 base, with 22 bases left between them. Germline CDR1 SEHNR, CDR2 FQNEAQ (reference sequence). The length of the CDR3 is 18 residues. This CDR3 is CASSSSGPPLRPNTEAFF. CDR3 sequence (DNA): TGTGCCAGCAGCTCCTCAGGTCCCCCCCTCCGACCGAACACTGAAGCTTTCTTT. Full variable domain (rest looked up from reference TRBV7-9 and TRBJ1-1): DTGVSQNPRHKITKRGQNVTFRCDPISEHNRLYWYRQTLGQGPEFLTYFQNEAQLEKSRLLSDRFSAERPKGSFSTLEIQRTEQGDSAMYLCASSSSGPPLRPNTEAFFGQGTRLTVV.